This T cell receptor (beta chain) was identified during a study of blood T cells in healthy people across ages. Study results and limitations: Both higher diversity and more naive CD4+ cells marked long-lived donors when set against aged donors. Expanded clonotype changes were possibly confounded by unknown donor CMV status. Correlation between TCR beta diversity and naive T cell percentage was strong.

CDR1 and CDR2 (germline): SQVTM, ANQGSEA. CDR3 length: 11 residues. The V end lost 4 bases, the J end lost 7 bases, and 11 bases lay between the germline ends. Primed by a sample-barcoded 5' primer and a J-beta primer mix, a second PCR proceeded for about 7 to 11 cycles. MiXCR was run by TCRdb on the 5' RACE reads, yielding one entry per CDR3 protein. The sample has about 1.4 million distinct CDR3 sequences; 45% to 70% are singletons. Concerning this clonotype itself: As yet, its antigen is unknown.

Extraction of total RNA produced a minimum of 5 micrograms from each sample. Input material: blood. The J gene is TRBJ2-7, the V gene TRBV29-1; D not resolved. The clonotype originates from a man between 18 and 35 years old in good health. For the CDR3, the DNA is TGCAGCGTTGTGGTGAAGGTGGAGCAGTACTTC. It encodes CSVVVKVEQYF.